This TCR beta chain was captured in a study of vaccination and CD4 T cells after COVID-19. Overall study context: Control wells got either CEFX epitopes, HIV-1 Nef peptides, or no peptide at all.

Comment on this clonotype: Its antigen is not identified.

With V trimmed by 6 bases and J by 3 bases, 12 bases remained unmatched. CDR3 size: 15 residues. Germline V gives CDR1 DFQATT, CDR2 SNEGSKA (reference sequence). The treatment denotes: roughly 11-day PBMC culture with coronavirus spike peptide pools or control peptides (ViraFEST assay). T cells were expanded with peptide pools, and expanded clonotypes were identified by TCR sequencing. Cultured CD4+ T-cell DNA underwent Oncomine TCR Beta short-read sequencing. Investigators obtained genomic DNA by extraction from cultured CD4+ T cells. TCRdb re-called the PCR reads through MiXCR, storing one row per CDR3 protein. Here the sample spans around 10,000 distinct CDR3 sequences, roughly half being singletons.

The sample comprised CD4+ T cells from blood, cultured in vitro. The chain links TRBV20-1 to TRBJ2-7; TRBD1 agrees at 9 bases. The sequence was obtained from a human donor who had recovered from COVID-19. CDR3 DNA sequence: TGCAGTGCCACCCACCCGGGACAGGGAAACTACGAGCAGTACTTC. Protein: CSATHPGQGNYEQYF.